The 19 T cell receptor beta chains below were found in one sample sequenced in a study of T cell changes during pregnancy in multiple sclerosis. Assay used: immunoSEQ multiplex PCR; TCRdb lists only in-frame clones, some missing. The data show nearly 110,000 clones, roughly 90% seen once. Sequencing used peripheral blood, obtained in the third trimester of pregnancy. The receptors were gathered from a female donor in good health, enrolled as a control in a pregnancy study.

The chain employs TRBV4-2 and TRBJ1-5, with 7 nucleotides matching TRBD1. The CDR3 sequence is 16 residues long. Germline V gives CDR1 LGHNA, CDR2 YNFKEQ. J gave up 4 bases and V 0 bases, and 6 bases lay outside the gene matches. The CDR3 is CASSQESLQGNQPQHF. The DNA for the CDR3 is TGTGCCAGCAGCCAAGAGAGTCTACAGGGGAATCAGCCCCAGCATTTT.

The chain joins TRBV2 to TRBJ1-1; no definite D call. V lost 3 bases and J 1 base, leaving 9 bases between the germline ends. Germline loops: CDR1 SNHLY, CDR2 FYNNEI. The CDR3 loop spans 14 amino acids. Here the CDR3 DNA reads TGTGCCAGCAGTGACATGGGCCAGAACACTGAAGCTTTCTTT. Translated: CASSDMGQNTEAFF.

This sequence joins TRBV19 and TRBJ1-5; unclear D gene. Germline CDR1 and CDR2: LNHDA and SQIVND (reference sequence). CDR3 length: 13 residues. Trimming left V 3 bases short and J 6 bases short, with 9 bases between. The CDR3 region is CASSIEGGQPQHF. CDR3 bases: TGTGCCAGTAGTATCGAAGGAGGTCAGCCCCAGCATTTT.

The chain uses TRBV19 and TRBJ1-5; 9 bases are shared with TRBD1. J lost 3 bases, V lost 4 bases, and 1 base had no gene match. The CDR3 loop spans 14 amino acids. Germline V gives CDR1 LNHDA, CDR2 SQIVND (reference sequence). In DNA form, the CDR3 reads TGTGCCAGTAGTAGGGACAGGGACAATCAGCCCCAGCATTTT. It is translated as CASSRDRDNQPQHF.

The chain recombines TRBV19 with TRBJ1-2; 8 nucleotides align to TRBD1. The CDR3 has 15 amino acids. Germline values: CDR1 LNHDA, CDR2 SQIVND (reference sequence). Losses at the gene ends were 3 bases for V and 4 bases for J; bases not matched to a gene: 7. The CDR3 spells CASSIDRGLVYGYTF. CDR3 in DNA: TGTGCCAGTAGTATTGACAGGGGCCTAGTCTATGGCTACACCTTC.

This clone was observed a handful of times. The DNA of the CDR3 is TGTGCCAGCAGTTCTACGACTAGCGGGGGAAACACCGGGGAGCTGTTTTTT. Protein sequence: CASSSTTSGGNTGELFF. This chain links TRBV27 with TRBJ2-2; 12 bases fit TRBD2. The germline gives CDR1 MNHEY, CDR2 SMNVEV (reference sequence). V dropped 4 bases and J dropped 2; count of bases not matched to a gene: 5. The CDR3 spans 17 residues.

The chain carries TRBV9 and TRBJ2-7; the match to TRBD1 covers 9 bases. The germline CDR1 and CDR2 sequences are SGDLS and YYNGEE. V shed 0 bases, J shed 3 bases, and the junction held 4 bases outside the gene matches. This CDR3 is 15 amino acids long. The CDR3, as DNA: TGTGCCAGCAGCGTAGGGGACAGGGCGCTCTACGAGCAGTACTTC. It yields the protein CASSVGDRALYEQYF.

The DNA of the CDR3 is TGCGCCAGCAGCCGACCCCCGGGACAGGGCACCGGGGAGCTGTTTTTT. It yields the protein CASSRPPGQGTGELFF. The chain links TRBV4-3 to TRBJ2-2; the match to TRBD1 covers 9 bases. The germline gives CDR1 LGHNA, CDR2 YSLEER. The CDR3 runs 16 residues. Trimming removed 4 bases from V and 4 bases from J; junction bases left unmatched: 7.

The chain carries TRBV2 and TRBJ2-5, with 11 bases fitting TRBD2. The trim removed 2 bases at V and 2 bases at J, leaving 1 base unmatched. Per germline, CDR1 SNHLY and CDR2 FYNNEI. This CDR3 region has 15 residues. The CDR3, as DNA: TGTGCCAGCAGTGAAATAGCGGGGGGGCAAGAGACCCAGTACTTC. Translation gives CASSEIAGGQETQYF.

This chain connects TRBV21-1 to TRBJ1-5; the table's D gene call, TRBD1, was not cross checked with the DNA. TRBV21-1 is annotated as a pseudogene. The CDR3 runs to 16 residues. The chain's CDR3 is CASSKVGDRLNQPQHF. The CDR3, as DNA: TGTGCCAGCAGCAAAGTAGGGGACAGGCTAAATCAGCCCCAGCATTTT.

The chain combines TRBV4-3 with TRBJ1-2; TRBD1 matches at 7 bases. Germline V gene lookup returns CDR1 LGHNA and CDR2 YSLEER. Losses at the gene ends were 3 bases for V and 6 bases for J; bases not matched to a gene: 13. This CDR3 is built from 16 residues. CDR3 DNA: TGCGCCAGCAGCCAGCAAACAGGGGAGTGGGGCGATGGCTACACCTTC. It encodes CASSQQTGEWGDGYTF.

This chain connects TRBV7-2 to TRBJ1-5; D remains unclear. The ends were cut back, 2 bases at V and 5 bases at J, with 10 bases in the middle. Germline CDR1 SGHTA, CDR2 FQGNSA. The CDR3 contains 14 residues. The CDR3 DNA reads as TGTGCCAGCAGCTTAACCGAACAGTATCAGCCCCAGCATTTT. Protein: CASSLTEQYQPQHF.

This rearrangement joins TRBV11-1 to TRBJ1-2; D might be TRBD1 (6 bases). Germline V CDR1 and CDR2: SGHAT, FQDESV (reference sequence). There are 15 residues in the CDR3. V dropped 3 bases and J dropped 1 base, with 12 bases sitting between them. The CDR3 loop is CASSFSDSFNYGYTF. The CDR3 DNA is TGTGCCAGCAGCTTTTCGGACAGCTTTAACTATGGCTACACCTTC.

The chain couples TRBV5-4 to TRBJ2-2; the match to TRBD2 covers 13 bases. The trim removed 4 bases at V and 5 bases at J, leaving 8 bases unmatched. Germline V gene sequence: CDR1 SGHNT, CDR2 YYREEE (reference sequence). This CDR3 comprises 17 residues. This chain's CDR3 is CASSPRLAGGGTGELFF. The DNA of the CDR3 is TGTGCCAGCAGCCCGCGACTAGCGGGGGGAGGAACCGGGGAGCTGTTTTTT. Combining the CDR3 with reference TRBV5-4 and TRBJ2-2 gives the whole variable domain ETGVTQSPTHLIKTRGQQVTLRCSSQSGHNTVSWYQQALGQGPQFIFQYYREEENGRGNFPPRFSGLQFPNYSSELNVNALELDDSALYLCASSPRLAGGGTGELFFGEGSRLTVL.

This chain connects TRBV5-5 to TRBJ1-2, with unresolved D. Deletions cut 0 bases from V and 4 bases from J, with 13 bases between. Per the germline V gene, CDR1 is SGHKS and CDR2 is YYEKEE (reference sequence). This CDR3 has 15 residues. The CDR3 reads CASSLAAGGVYGYTF. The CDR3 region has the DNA TGTGCCAGCAGCTTGGCCGCAGGCGGGGTCTATGGCTACACCTTC.

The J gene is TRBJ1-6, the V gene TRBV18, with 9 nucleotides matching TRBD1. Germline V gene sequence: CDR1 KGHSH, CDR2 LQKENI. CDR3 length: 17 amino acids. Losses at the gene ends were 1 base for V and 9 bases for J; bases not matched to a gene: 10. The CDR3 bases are TGTGCCAGCTCACCACGGACGCCACAGGGGGCGGGTTCACCCCTCCACTTT. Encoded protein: CASSPRTPQGAGSPLHF.

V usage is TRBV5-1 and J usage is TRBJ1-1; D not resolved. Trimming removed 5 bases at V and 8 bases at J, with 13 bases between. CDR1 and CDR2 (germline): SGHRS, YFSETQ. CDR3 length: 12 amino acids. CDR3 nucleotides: TGCGCCAGCAGTAACAGCCGTAAAGAAGCTTTCTTT. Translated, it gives CASSNSRKEAFF.

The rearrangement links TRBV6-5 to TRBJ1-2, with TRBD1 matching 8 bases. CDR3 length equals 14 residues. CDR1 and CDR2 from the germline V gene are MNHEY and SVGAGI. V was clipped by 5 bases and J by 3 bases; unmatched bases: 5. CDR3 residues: CASSRDRIYYGYTF. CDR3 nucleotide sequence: TGTGCCAGCAGTCGGGACAGGATTTACTATGGCTACACCTTC.

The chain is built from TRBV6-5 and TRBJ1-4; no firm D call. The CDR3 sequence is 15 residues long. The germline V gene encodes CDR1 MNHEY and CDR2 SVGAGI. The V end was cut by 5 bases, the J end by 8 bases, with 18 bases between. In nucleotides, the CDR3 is TGTGCCAGCAGTCTCCGGTCTCCGGGAGGAGAAAAACTGTTTTTT. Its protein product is CASSLRSPGGEKLFF.